The rows below give T cell receptor beta chains drawn from one sample of a study of OX40 agonist ivuxolimab in advanced cancers. Some clones are missing from TCRdb's copy, which holds only in-frame ones; the method was immunoSEQ multiplex PCR. The sample lists about 63,000 clones; 90% to 95% were seen once. This specimen consisted of CD4+ or CD8+ T cells sorted from blood, obtained in a trial of the OX40 agonist ivuxolimab. The receptors originated from an adult with an advanced solid tumor such as melanoma, head and neck, liver or kidney cancer. The CDR3 runs from the conserved cysteine through the conserved F or W.

V gene: TRBV7-2; J gene: TRBJ2-1; CDR3 protein: CASSHLLGGSSYNEQFF
V gene: TRBV10-2; J gene: TRBJ2-7; CDR3 protein: CASSVSAAFYEQYF
V gene: TRBV19; J gene: TRBJ2-7; CDR3 protein: CASSSGQNPYEQYF
V gene: TRBV4-1; J gene: TRBJ2-3; CDR3 protein: CASSQTGTDTQYF
V gene: TRBV9; J gene: TRBJ1-4; CDR3 protein: CASSGPSSNEKLFF
V gene: TRBV6-6; J gene: TRBJ2-7; CDR3 protein: CASSYDWDGTYEQYF
V gene: TRBV5-4; J gene: TRBJ2-7; CDR3 protein: CASSPETGLEEQYF
V gene: TRBV9; J gene: TRBJ1-6; CDR3 protein: CASSSGDRLASPLHF
V gene: TRBV7-8; J gene: TRBJ2-7; CDR3 protein: CASSLSEHFSEQYF
V gene: TRBV15; J gene: TRBJ2-7; CDR3 protein: CATSRGLAGVYEQYF
V gene: TRBV27; J gene: TRBJ2-5; CDR3 protein: CASSSGLAGGPRETQYF
V gene: TRBV2; J gene: TRBJ2-1; CDR3 protein: CATWDFIDYNEQFF
V gene: TRBV4-2; J gene: TRBJ1-2; CDR3 protein: CASSQDVLAQAYGYTF
V gene: TRBV7-6; J gene: TRBJ2-5; CDR3 protein: CASSSTGTGVPLETQYF
V gene: TRBV7-6; J gene: TRBJ1-5; CDR3 protein: CASTSWYSNQPQHF
V gene: TRBV5-1; J gene: TRBJ2-5; CDR3 protein: CASREDWETQYF
V gene: TRBV7-9; J gene: TRBJ2-3; CDR3 protein: CASIPSGFSLTDTQYF
V gene: TRBV5-4; J gene: TRBJ2-3; CDR3 protein: CASSLGVGADTQYF
V gene: TRBV28; J gene: TRBJ1-1; CDR3 protein: CASSLFQEVNTEAFF
V gene: TRBV6-5; J gene: TRBJ2-1; CDR3 protein: CASSYEGQNEQFF
V gene: TRBV9; J gene: TRBJ2-5; CDR3 protein: CASSVEGRSQETQYF
V gene: TRBV25-1; J gene: TRBJ1-2; CDR3 protein: CASSAEGYGYTF
V gene: TRBV2; J gene: TRBJ2-3; CDR3 protein: CASSEAQDTQYF